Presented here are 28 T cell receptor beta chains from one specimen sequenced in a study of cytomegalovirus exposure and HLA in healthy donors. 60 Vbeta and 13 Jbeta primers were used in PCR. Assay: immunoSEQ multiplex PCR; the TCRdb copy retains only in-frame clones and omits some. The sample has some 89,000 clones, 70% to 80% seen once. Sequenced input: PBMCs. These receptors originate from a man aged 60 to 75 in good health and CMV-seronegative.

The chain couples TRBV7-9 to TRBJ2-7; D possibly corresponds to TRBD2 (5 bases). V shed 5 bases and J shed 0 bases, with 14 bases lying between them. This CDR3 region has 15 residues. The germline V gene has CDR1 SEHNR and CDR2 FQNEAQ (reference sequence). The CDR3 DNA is TGTGCCAGCAGCAACGGGATGGCTAGCTCCTACGAGCAGTACTTC. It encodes CASSNGMASSYEQYF.

CDR3 amino acids: CASSSPTGDTYEQYF. The CDR3 region has the DNA TGTGCCAGCAGTTCACCGACAGGGGACACCTACGAGCAGTACTTC. This chain uses TRBV28 with TRBJ2-7; 8 nucleotides line up with TRBD1. Looked up from germline, CDR1 is MDHEN and CDR2 is SYDVKM. This CDR3 is built from 15 residues. The V segment lost 4 bases and the J segment 2 bases; nucleotides outside the gene matches: 7.

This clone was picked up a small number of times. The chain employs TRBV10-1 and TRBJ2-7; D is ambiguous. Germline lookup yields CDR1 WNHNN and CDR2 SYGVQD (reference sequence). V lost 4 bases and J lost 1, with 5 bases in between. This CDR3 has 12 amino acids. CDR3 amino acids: CASSVTSYEQYF. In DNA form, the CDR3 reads TGCGCCAGCAGTGTGACTTCCTACGAGCAGTACTTC.

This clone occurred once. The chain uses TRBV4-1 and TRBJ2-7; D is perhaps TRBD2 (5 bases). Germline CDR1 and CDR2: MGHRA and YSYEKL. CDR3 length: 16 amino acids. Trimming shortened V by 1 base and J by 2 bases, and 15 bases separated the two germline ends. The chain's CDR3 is CASSQGRGLLTYEQYF. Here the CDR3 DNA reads TGCGCCAGCAGCCAAGGAAGAGGACTCCTTACCTACGAGCAGTACTTC.

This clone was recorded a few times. CDR3 sequence reads: CASSPIEGQGPSGANVLTF. DNA of the CDR3: TGTGCCAGCAGCCCTATAGAAGGACAGGGACCTTCTGGGGCCAACGTCCTGACTTTC. This sequence joins TRBV9 and TRBJ2-6, with 8 bases aligning to TRBD1. Germline lookup yields CDR1 SGDLS and CDR2 YYNGEE. The CDR3 is made up of 19 amino acids. Trimming took 4 bases from V and 1 from J; bases not matched to a gene: 13.

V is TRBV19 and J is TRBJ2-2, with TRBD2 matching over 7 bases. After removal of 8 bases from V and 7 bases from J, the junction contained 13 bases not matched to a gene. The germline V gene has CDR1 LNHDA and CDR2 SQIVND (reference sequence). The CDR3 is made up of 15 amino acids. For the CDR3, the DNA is TGTGCCAGTCGCATCTTCGGGGGAGGGAACGGGGAGCTGTTTTTT. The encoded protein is CASRIFGGGNGELFF. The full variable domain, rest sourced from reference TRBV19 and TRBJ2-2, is DGGITQSPKYLFRKEGQNVTLSCEQNLNHDAMYWYRQDPGQGLRLIYYSQIVNDFQKGDIAEGYSVSREKKESFPLTVTSAQKNPTAFYLCASRIFGGGNGELFFGEGSRLTVL.

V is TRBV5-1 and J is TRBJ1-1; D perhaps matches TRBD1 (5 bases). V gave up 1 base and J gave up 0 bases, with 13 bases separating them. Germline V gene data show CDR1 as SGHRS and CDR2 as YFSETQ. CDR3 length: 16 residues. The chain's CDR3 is CASSLLSGPLNTEAFF. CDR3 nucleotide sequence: TGCGCCAGCAGCTTGTTGTCAGGGCCTCTGAACACTGAAGCTTTCTTT. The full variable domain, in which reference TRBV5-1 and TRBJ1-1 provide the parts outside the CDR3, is KAGVTQTPRYLIKTRGQQVTLSCSPISGHRSVSWYQQTPGQGLQFLFEYFSETQRNKGNFPGRFSGRQFSNSRSEMNVSTLELGDSALYLCASSLLSGPLNTEAFFGQGTRLTVV.

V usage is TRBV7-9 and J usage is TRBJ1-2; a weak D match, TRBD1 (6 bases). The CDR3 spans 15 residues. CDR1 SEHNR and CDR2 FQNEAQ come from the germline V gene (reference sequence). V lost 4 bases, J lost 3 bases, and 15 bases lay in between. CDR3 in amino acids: CASSSTDRNHYGYTF. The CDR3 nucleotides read TGTGCCAGCAGCTCAACCGACAGGAACCACTATGGCTACACCTTC.

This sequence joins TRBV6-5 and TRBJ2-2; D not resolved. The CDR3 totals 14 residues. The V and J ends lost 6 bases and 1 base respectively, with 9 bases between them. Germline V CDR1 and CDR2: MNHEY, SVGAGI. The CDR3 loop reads CASRLSGNTGELFF. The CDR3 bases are TGTGCCAGCAGGCTATCAGGGAACACCGGGGAGCTGTTTTTT.

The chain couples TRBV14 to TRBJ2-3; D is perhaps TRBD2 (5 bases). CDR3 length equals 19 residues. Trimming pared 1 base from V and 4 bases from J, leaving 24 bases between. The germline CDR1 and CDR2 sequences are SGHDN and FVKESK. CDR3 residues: CASSQVRRPWGEGADTQYF. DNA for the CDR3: TGTGCCAGCAGCCAAGTAAGGCGCCCATGGGGAGAGGGCGCAGATACGCAGTATTTT.

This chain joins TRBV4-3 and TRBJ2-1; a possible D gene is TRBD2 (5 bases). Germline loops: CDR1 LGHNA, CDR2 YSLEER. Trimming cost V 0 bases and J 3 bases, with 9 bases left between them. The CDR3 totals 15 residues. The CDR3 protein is CASSQESGSYNEQFF. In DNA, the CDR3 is TGCGCCAGCAGCCAAGAGAGCGGAAGCTACAATGAGCAGTTCTTC.

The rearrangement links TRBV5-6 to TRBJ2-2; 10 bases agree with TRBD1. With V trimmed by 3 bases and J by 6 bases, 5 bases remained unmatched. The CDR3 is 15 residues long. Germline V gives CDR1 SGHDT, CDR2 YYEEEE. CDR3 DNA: TGTGCCAGCAGCTCACTGGACAGGGGGGCCGGGGAGCTGTTTTTT. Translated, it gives CASSSLDRGAGELFF.

In DNA form, the CDR3 reads TGCGCCAGCAGCCCTGGACAGGGAATCAGCAATCAGCCCCAGCATTTT. Amino acid sequence: CASSPGQGISNQPQHF. The gene calls are TRBV5-1 and TRBJ1-5, with 8 bases lining up with TRBD1. V gave up 4 bases and J gave up 1 base; unmatched junction bases: 7. CDR1 and CDR2 from the germline V gene are SGHRS and YFSETQ. The CDR3 spans 16 residues. The full variable domain, rest sourced from reference TRBV5-1 and TRBJ1-5, is KAGVTQTPRYLIKTRGQQVTLSCSPISGHRSVSWYQQTPGQGLQFLFEYFSETQRNKGNFPGRFSGRQFSNSRSEMNVSTLELGDSALYLCASSPGQGISNQPQHFGDGTRLSIL.

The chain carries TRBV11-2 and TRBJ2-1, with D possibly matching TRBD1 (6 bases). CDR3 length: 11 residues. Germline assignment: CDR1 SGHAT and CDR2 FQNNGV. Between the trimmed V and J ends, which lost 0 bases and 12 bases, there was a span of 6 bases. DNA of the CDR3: TGTGCCAGCAGCTTAGAACAGGGGCAGTTCTTC. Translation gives CASSLEQGQFF.

DNA of the CDR3: TGTGCCAGCAGTGGGGAGGGGTTGAACGAAAAACTGTTTTTT. Translating it yields CASSGEGLNEKLFF. The chain links TRBV6-6 to TRBJ1-4, with D maybe TRBD1 (5 bases). The ends were cut back, 5 bases at V and 8 bases at J, with 15 bases in the middle. The CDR3 consists of 14 residues. Germline CDR1 MNHNY, CDR2 SVGAGI (reference sequence).

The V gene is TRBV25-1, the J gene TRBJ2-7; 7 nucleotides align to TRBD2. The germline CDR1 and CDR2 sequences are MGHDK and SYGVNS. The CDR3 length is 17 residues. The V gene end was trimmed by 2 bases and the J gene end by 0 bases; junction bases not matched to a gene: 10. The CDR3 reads CASSEISGAGTSYEQYF. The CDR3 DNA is TGTGCCAGCAGTGAAATCAGCGGGGCAGGCACCTCCTACGAGCAGTACTTC.

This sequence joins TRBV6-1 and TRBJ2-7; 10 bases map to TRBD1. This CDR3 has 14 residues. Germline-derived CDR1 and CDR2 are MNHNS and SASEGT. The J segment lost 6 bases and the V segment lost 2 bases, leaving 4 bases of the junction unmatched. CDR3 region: CASSEPGQGSEQYF. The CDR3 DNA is TGTGCCAGCAGTGAACCGGGACAGGGGAGCGAGCAGTACTTC.

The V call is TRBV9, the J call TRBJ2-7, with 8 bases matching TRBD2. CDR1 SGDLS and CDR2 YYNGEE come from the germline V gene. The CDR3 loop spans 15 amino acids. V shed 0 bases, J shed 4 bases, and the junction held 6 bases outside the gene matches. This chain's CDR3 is CASSVVPAGVYEQYF. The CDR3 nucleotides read TGTGCCAGCAGCGTAGTCCCAGCGGGAGTATACGAGCAGTACTTC.

The CDR3, as DNA: TGTGCCAGCAGTTACTCTGGAAGTGCGGTACCCTACGAGCAGTACTTC. Translated, it gives CASSYSGSAVPYEQYF. This chain links TRBV6-6 with TRBJ2-7; D unresolved. The CDR3 totals 16 residues. Deletions cut 0 bases from V and 2 bases from J, with 14 bases between. CDR1 is MNHNY and CDR2 is SVGAGI in the germline V gene (reference sequence).

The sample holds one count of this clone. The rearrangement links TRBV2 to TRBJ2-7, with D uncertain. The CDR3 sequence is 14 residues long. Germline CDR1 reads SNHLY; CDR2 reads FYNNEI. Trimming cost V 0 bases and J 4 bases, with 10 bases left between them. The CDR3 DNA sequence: TGTGCCAGCAGTGAAGCAAGACTCGATTACGAGCAGTACTTC. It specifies CASSEARLDYEQYF.

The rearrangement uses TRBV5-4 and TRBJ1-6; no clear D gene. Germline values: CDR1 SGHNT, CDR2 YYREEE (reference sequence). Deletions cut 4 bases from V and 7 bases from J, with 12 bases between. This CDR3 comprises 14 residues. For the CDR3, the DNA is TGTGCCAGCAGCCATGTAGATCCCAATTCACCCCTCCACTTT. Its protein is CASSHVDPNSPLHF.

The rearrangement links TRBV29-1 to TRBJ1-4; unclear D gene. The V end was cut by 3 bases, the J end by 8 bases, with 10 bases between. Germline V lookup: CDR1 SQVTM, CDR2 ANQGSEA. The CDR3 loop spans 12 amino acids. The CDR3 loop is CSVDGNGEKLFF. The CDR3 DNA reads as TGCAGCGTTGACGGTAACGGGGAAAAACTGTTTTTT.

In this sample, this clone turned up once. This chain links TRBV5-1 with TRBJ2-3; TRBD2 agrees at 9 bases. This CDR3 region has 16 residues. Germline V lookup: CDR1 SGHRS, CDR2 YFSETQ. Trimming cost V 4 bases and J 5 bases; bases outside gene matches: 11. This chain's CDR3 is CASSVISAGGIDTQYF. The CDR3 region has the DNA TGCGCCAGCAGCGTAATCTCAGCGGGAGGCATAGATACGCAGTATTTT.

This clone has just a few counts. CDR3 coding DNA: TGTGCCAGCAGCGGGATCCGCCATAATGAGCAGTTCTTC. As protein: CASSGIRHNEQFF. This rearrangement joins TRBV6-5 to TRBJ2-1, with D perhaps TRBD2 (5 bases). V lost 6 bases and J 7 bases, leaving 13 bases between the germline ends. This CDR3 contains 13 residues. Germline CDR1 and CDR2: MNHEY and SVGAGI.

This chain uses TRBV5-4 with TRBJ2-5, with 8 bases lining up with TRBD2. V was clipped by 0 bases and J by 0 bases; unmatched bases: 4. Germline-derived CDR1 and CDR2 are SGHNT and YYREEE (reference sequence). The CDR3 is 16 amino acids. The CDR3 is CASSLARGRYQETQYF. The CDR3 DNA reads TGTGCCAGCAGCTTGGCTCGCGGGAGGTACCAAGAGACCCAGTACTTC.

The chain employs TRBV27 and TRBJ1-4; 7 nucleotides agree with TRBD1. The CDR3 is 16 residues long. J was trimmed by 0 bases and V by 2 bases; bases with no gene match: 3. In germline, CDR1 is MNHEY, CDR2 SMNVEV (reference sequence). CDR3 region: CASSLGRGTTNEKLFF. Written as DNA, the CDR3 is TGTGCCAGCAGTTTAGGCAGGGGGACAACTAATGAAAAACTGTTTTTT.

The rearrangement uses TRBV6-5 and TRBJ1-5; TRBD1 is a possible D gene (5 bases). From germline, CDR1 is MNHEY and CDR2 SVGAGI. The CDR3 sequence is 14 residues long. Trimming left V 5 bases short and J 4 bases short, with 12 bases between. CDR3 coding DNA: TGTGCCAGCAGTCCAGGGTTGGCAAATCAGCCCCAGCATTTT. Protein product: CASSPGLANQPQHF.

The CDR3 bases are TGCAGCGGGGGGGACGGTGAAAAACTGTTTTTT. It is translated as CSGGDGEKLFF. The chain has TRBV29-1 and TRBJ1-4; perhaps TRBD1 as D (5 bases). CDR1 is SQVTM, CDR2 ANQGSEA, per germline. The CDR3 spans 11 residues. Trimming shortened V by 7 bases and J by 7 bases, and 10 bases separated the two germline ends.